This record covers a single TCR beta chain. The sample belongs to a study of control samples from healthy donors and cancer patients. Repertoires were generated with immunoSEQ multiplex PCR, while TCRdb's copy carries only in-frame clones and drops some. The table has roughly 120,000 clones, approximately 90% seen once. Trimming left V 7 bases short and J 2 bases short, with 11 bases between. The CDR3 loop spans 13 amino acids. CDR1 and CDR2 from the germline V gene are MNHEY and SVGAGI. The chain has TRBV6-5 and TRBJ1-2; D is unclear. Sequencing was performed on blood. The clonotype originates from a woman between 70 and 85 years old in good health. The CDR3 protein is CASNWSQNYGYTF. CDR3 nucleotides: TGTGCCAGCAATTGGAGCCAGAACTATGGCTACACCTTC.